This T cell receptor (beta chain) was sequenced for a study of T cell responses to AZD1222 COVID-19 vaccine. Germline lookup yields CDR1 SGDLS and CDR2 YYNGEE. V was pared by 0 bases and J by 5 bases, with 9 bases of the junction left unmatched. This CDR3 comprises 16 residues. Measured with immunoSEQ multiplex PCR; TCRdb has only the in-frame clones, and not every one. The sample includes about 120,000 clones, around 93% of them seen just once. The chain couples TRBV9 to TRBJ2-5, with 8 bases lining up with TRBD2. The sequence was obtained from an adult who received the AZD1222 COVID-19 vaccine. This specimen consisted of peripheral blood, obtained 28 days after the second AZD1222 dose. CDR3 nucleotide sequence: TGTGCCAGCAGCGTAGGACTAGCGATAGTCGGGGAGACCCAGTACTTC. It is translated as CASSVGLAIVGETQYF.